This TCR beta chain originates from a study of tissue T cells after allogeneic stem cell transplantation. Study at large: Samples with visible lymphocytes on H&E were prioritized for sequencing. Findings of the study overall: Anatomically similar tissues had similar TCR repertoires within each patient. Shared clones across patients were few; motif clustering revealed tissue-specific shared signatures.

In the case of this clone: Its antigen is unknown.

The repertoire was sequenced with immunoSEQ multiplex PCR; TCRdb's copy has only in-frame clones and lacks some. Of approximately 3,200 clones in the sample, approximately 70% are singletons; the top ten hold roughly 16%. The CDR3 spans 15 residues. V lost 4 bases to trimming and J lost 4 bases; unmatched junction nucleotides: 9. Germline V gives CDR1 SQVTM, CDR2 ANQGSEA. The material sequenced was tissue from the right colon, taken at autopsy. The chain joins TRBV29-1 to TRBJ1-2, with TRBD1 matching 10 bases. This sequence was found in a male donor at least 60 years old with lung cancer. Written as DNA, the CDR3 is TGCAGCGTTGGGGACAGGGGTACCCTCGGCTATGGCTACACCTTC. Translation: CSVGDRGTLGYGYTF.